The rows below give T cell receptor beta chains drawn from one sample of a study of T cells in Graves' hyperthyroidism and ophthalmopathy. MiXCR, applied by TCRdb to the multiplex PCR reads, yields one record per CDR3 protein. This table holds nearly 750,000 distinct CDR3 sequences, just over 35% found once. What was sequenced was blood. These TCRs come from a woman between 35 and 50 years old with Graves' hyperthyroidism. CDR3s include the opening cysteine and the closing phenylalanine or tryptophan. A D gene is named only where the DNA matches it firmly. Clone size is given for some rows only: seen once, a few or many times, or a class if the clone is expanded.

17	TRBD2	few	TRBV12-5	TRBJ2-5	CASGLGTSGGVQETQYF	TGTGCTAGTGGTTTGGGGACTAGCGGGGGAGTGCAAGAGACCCAGTACTTC
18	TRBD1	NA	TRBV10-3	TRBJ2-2	CAISEKVDRGPSAGELFF	TGTGCCATCAGTGAGAAAGTGGACAGGGGGCCCTCCGCCGGGGAGCTGTTTTTT
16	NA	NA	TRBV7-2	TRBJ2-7	CASSPSQDNLIYEQYF	TGTGCCAGCAGCCCATCACAGGACAACCTTATATACGAGCAGTACTTC
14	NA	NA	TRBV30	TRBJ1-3	CAWSAGTPGNTIYF	TGTGCCTGGAGTGCCGGGACACCTGGAAACACCATATATTTT
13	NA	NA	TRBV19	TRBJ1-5	CARSIANYQPQHF	TGTGCCAGAAGTATTGCCAACTATCAGCCCCAGCATTTT
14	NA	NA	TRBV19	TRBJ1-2	CASTKGQGSYGYTF	TGTGCCAGCACAAAGGGGCAGGGGAGCTATGGCTACACCTTC
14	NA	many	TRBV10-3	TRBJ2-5	CAISETQGEETQYF	TGTGCCATCAGTGAGACACAGGGAGAAGAGACCCAGTACTTC
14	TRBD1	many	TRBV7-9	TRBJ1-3	CASGQGTSGNTIYF	TGTGCCAGCGGACAGGGGACTTCTGGAAACACCATATATTTT
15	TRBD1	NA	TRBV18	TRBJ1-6	CASSSPTGSNSPLHF	TGTGCCAGCTCTTCCCCGACAGGGAGCAATTCACCCCTCCACTTT
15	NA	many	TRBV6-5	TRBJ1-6	CASSYRTVGETPLHF	TGTGCCAGCAGTTACCGGACGGTGGGTGAGACACCCCTCCACTTT
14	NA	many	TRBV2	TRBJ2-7	CASSPLQGPDEQYF	TGTGCCAGCAGCCCTTTACAGGGCCCGGACGAGCAGTACTTC
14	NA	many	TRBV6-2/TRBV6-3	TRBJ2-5	CASSPRLGGETQYF	TGTGCCAGCAGTCCGCGCCTCGGAGGGGAGACCCAGTACTTC
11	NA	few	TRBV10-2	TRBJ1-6	CASKDNSPLHF	TGCGCCAGCAAAGATAATTCACCCCTCCACTTT
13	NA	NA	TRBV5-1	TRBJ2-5	CASSQKAQETQYF	TGCGCCAGCAGTCAGAAGGCCCAAGAGACCCAGTACTTC
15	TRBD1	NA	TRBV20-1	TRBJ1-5	CSALLHGQGASPQHF	TGCAGTGCCCTCCTACATGGACAGGGGGCGAGCCCCCAGCATTTT
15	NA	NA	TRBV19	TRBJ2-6	CASSTGHSGANVLTF	TGTGCCAGTAGTACCGGACACTCTGGGGCCAACGTCCTGACTTTC
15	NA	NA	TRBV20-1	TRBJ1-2	CSARDRGLGDYGYTF	TGCAGTGCTAGAGATAGGGGCCTTGGGGACTATGGCTACACCTTC
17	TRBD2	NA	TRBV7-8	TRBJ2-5	CASSRRRGESLQETQYF	TGTGCCAGCTCACGGCGCCGGGGGGAGTCCCTTCAAGAGACCCAGTACTTC
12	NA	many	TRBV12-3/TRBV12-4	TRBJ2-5	CASKTRGETQYF	TGTGCCAGCAAAACTAGGGGTGAGACCCAGTACTTC
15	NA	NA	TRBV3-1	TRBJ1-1	CASSQVSRGNTEAFF	TGTGCCAGCAGCCAAGTGTCTCGGGGGAACACTGAAGCTTTCTTT
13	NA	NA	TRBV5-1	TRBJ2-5	CASGRQIKETQYF	TGCGCCAGCGGGAGACAGATTAAAGAGACCCAGTACTTC
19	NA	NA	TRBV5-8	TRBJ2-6	CASSLPRRLAFSGANVLTF	TGTGCCAGCAGCTTGCCTCGCCGGTTAGCGTTTTCTGGGGCCAACGTCCTGACTTTC
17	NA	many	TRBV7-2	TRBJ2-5	CASSFLAQRVLRETQYF	TGTGCCAGCAGCTTCCTGGCACAAAGGGTCCTTAGGGAGACCCAGTACTTC
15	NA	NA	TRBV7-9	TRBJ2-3	CASSLGTSNTDTQYF	TGTGCCAGCAGCTTAGGAACGAGTAACACAGATACGCAGTATTTT
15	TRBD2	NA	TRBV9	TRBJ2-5	CASSQDSSGGSSAYF	TGTGCCAGCAGCCAAGACAGTAGCGGGGGGTCCTCCGCGTACTTC
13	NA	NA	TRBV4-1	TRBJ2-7	CASSRDSQYEQYF	TGCGCCAGCAGTCGGGACTCTCAATACGAGCAGTACTTC
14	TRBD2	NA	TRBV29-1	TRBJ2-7	CSVSTSGAYNEQYF	TGCAGCGTTTCGACTAGCGGGGCTTACAATGAGCAGTACTTC
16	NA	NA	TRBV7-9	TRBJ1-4	CASSRTQIAANEKLFF	TGTGCCAGCAGCCGCACCCAGATAGCAGCTAATGAAAAACTGTTTTTT
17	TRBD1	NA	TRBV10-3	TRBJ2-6	CAIRPGQGRSGANVLTF	TGTGCCATCAGGCCGGGACAGGGACGGTCTGGGGCCAACGTCCTGACTTTC
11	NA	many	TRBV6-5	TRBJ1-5	CASSEDQPQHF	TGTGCCAGCAGTGAAGATCAGCCCCAGCATTTT